This paragraph covers one TCR beta chain sequence. Its antigen is unknown. The CDR3 spans 17 residues. Germline trimming cut 0 bases from V and 4 bases from J; bases unmatched to any gene: 9. Germline values: CDR1 ENHRY, CDR2 SYGVKD. TCRdb recomputed calls from the reads with MiXCR, one row per CDR3 protein. The data show about 110,000 distinct CDR3 sequences, with 42% seen just once and about three quarters held by the top ten. The entry originates in a study of T cell repertoires in cytomegalovirus infection. The wider study: The authors used CMV epitopes that were HLA-C-restricted (recently identified) and HLA-B-restricted (well studied).

Regarding the study as a whole: HLA-C-restricted CMV clonotypes gave the most frequent clonotype in two of eight donors.

This sample comprised CD8+ T cells from cultured PBMCs, obtained from culture after CMV antigen stimulation. This sequence originates from a human donor in good health (CMV status not recorded). Some clones in this sample may be carry-over from other donors' samples. The chain employs TRBV10-3 and TRBJ2-1; TRBD2 matches at 7 bases. The CDR3 DNA sequence: TGTGCCATCAGTGAGTCGATCCTAGCGGAGAGTTACAATGAGCAGTTCTTC. Encoded protein: CAISESILAESYNEQFF.